Listed below are T cell receptor beta chains from one sample, sequenced in a study of long-term antiretroviral therapy in people with HIV. Only in-frame clones appear in the TCRdb table, and some are missing; sequencing was by immunoSEQ multiplex PCR. Among approximately 22,000 clones listed, approximately 80% were seen once. This specimen was unsorted PBMCs, taken 3 years after starting antiretroviral therapy. The receptors stem from a man aged 45-65 years with HIV. The CDR3 runs from the conserved cysteine through the conserved F or W. The D gene is left open where the match is weak. Expanded clones are given a class, and other clones once, few, many or no size at all.

v_gene,abundance,j_gene,len,d_gene,CDR3nt,CDR3aa
TRBV4-3,.,TRBJ1-4,19,TRBD1,TGCGCCAGCAGCCGGCAAGGGAGGGACAGGGGGCAATTAAGAGAAAAACTGTTTTTT,CASSRQGRDRGQLREKLFF
TRBV7-9,.,TRBJ1-2,13,.,TGTGCCAGCAGCTTGACCCAAGACTATGGCTACACCTTC,CASSLTQDYGYTF
TRBV6-5,.,TRBJ1-5,15,.,TGTGCCAGCAGTTACTCGATCTCTCTAGGTCAGCCCCAGCATTTT,CASSYSISLGQPQHF
TRBV18,.,TRBJ2-3,13,.,TGTGCCAGCTCACCACCGAGTACAGATACGCAGTATTTT,CASSPPSTDTQYF
TRBV5-1,.,TRBJ1-1,14,.,TGCGCCAGCAGCGAGAACCCGGGGAACACTGAAGCTTTCTTT,CASSENPGNTEAFF
TRBV4-3,.,TRBJ1-2,18,.,TGCGCCAGCAGCCAAGGGCCAGGGACCGCTCCTGAGCACTATGGCTACACCTTC,CASSQGPGTAPEHYGYTF
TRBV7-8,.,TRBJ2-2,16,.,TGTGCCAGCACCCCGAGGGGTTCCGCGAACACCGGGGAGCTGTTTTTT,CASTPRGSANTGELFF
TRBV6-5,.,TRBJ2-7,15,TRBD1,TGTGCCAGCAGAGGACGGGACAGTCCTCTTTACGAGCAGTACTTC,CASRGRDSPLYEQYF
TRBV7-2,.,TRBJ2-7,16,TRBD1,TGTGCCAGCAGCTTATACCCCAGGACAGGGCGGTACGAGCAGTACTTC,CASSLYPRTGRYEQYF
TRBV15,once,TRBJ1-1,14,.,TGTGCCACCAGCGGAGGATATTTGAACACTGAAGCTTTCTTT,CATSGGYLNTEAFF
TRBV30,.,TRBJ2-4,13,.,TGTGCCTGGAGTGCGGAACGGGGGAACATTCAGTACTTC,CAWSAERGNIQYF
TRBV7-2,few,TRBJ1-3,15,.,TGTGCCAGCAGCTTAGGACAGCTCTCTGGAAACACCATATATTTT,CASSLGQLSGNTIYF
TRBV5-1,.,TRBJ2-3,15,TRBD2,TGCGCCAGCAGCCCTACTAGCGGGGGCCCCGATACGCAGTATTTT,CASSPTSGGPDTQYF
TRBV7-9,.,TRBJ1-4,13,.,TGTGCCAGCAGCCCACAGGGTAATGAAAAACTGTTTTTT,CASSPQGNEKLFF
TRBV5-1,.,TRBJ2-2,18,TRBD2,TGCGCCAGCAGCCCCCGTACGACTAGCGGGAGTGGTGACGGGGAGCTGTTTTTT,CASSPRTTSGSGDGELFF
TRBV7-8,.,TRBJ1-1,17,.,TGTGCCAGCAGCAGAAATGCCTACTTCTCGGGTAACACTGAAGCTTTCTTT,CASSRNAYFSGNTEAFF
TRBV5-1,once,TRBJ2-1,17,.,TGCGCCAGCAGCTTGGATCCCGGTCCAAGAACTACAGGTGAGCAGTTCTTC,CASSLDPGPRTTGEQFF
TRBV5-4,.,TRBJ2-5,14,.,TGTGCCAGCAGCTTTCGCTGGACTGAAGAGACCCAGTACTTC,CASSFRWTEETQYF
TRBV5-4,.,TRBJ2-7,14,TRBD1,TGTGCCAGCAGCCTTCCGGGACAGGGGTACGAGCAGTACTTC,CASSLPGQGYEQYF
TRBV11-3,.,TRBJ1-3,14,.,TGTGCCAGCAGCTTTGGAGGGCAGGGAAACACCATATATTTT,CASSFGGQGNTIYF
TRBV5-1,.,TRBJ2-1,14,.,TGCGCCAGCAGCTCTCTAACAGGGTACAATGAGCAGTTCTTC,CASSSLTGYNEQFF
TRBV5-5,.,TRBJ2-7,14,.,TGTGCCAGCGGGGGACCCTCGGGGTACGCCGAGCAGTACTTC,CASGGPSGYAEQYF
TRBV18,.,TRBJ1-6,19,TRBD1,TGTGCCAGCTCACCAACCGGGACAGGGGCCGGGGGTGAGAATTCACCCCTCCACTTT,CASSPTGTGAGGENSPLHF
TRBV20-1,.,TRBJ1-2,10,TRBD1,TGCAGGGCAGGGGGCCATGGCTACACCTTC,CRAGGHGYTF
TRBV7-2,once,TRBJ2-7,13,.,TGTGCCAGCAGCCCCCTCCCTCGAGGGGAGCAGTACTTC,CASSPLPRGEQYF
TRBV5-6,.,TRBJ1-6,14,.,TGTGCCAGCAGCTTGGATAGAGTTAGTTCACCCCTCCACTTT,CASSLDRVSSPLHF
TRBV19,.,TRBJ2-3,14,.,TGTGCCAGTAGTTTCTCCCGGGACGCAGATACGCAGTATTTT,CASSFSRDADTQYF
TRBV7-2,.,TRBJ2-1,14,.,TGTGCCAGCAGCTTATGGGGGGTGGGCAATGAGCAGTTCTTC,CASSLWGVGNEQFF
TRBV29-1,.,TRBJ1-4,13,.,TGCAGCGTTGAAGTCTCCTCGGGAGGAAAACTGTTTTTT,CSVEVSSGGKLFF
TRBV6-5,.,TRBJ2-7,15,.,TGTGCCAGCAGTTACGGCCGAACCTTTTCCTACGAGCAGTACTTC,CASSYGRTFSYEQYF
TRBV7-2,.,TRBJ2-4,16,.,TGTGCCAGCAGCTTAGTGGCGGGCCTAGCCAAAAACATTCAGTACTTC,CASSLVAGLAKNIQYF
TRBV4-3,few,TRBJ1-4,17,TRBD1,TGCGCCAGCAGCCAAGAGAGGGACAGGAGCATTAATGAAAAACTGTTTTTT,CASSQERDRSINEKLFF
TRBV4-3,.,TRBJ2-2,17,TRBD2,TGCGCCAGCAGCCACGGACTAGCGGGGGACAGCACCGGGGAGCTGTTTTTT,CASSHGLAGDSTGELFF